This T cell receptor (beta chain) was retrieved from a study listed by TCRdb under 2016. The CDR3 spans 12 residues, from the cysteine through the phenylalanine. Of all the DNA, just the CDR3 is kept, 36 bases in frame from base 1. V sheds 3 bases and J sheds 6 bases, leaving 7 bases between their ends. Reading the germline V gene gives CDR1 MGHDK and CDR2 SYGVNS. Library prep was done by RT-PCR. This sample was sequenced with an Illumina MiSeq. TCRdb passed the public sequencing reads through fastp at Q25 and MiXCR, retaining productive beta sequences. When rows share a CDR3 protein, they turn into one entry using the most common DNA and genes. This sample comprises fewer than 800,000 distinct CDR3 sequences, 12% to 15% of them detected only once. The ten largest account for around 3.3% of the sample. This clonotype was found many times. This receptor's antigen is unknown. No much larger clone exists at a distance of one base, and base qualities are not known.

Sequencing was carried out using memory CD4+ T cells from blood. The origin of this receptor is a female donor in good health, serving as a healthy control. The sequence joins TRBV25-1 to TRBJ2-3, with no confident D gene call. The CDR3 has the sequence CASSEVLDTQYF. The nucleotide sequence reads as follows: TGTGCCAGCAGTGAGGTCTTGGATACGCAGTATTTT.